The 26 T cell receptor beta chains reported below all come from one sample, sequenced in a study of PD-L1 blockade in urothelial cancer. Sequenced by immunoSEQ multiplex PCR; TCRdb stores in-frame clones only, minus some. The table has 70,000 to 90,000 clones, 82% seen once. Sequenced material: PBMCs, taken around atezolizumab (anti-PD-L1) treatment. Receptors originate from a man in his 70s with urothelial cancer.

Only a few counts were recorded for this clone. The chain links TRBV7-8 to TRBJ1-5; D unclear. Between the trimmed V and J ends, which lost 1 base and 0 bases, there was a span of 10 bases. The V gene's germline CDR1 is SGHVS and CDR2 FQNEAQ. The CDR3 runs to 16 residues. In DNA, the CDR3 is TGTGCCAGCAGCTTAGACTCCGGTTATAGCAATCAGCCCCAGCATTTT. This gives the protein CASSLDSGYSNQPQHF.

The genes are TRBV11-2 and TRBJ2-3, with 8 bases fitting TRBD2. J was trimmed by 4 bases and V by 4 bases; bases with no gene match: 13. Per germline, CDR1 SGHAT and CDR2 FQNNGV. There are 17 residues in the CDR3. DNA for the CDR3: TGTGCCAGCAGCTGGAGAAACCGGGGGGGCGGGTCAGATACGCAGTATTTT. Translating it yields CASSWRNRGGGSDTQYF.

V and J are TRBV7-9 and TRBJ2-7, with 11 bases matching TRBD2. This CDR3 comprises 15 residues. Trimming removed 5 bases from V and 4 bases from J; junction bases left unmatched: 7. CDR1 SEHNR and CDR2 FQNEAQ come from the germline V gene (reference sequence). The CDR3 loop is CASSRPGTSGYEQYF. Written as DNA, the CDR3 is TGTGCCAGCAGCAGACCCGGGACTAGCGGTTACGAGCAGTACTTC.

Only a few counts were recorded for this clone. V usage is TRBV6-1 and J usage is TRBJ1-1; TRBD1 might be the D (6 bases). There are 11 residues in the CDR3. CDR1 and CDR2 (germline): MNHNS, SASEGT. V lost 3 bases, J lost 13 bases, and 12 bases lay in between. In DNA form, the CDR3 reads TGTGCCAGCAGTGAGGACCCAGGGGTTTTCTTT. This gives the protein CASSEDPGVFF.

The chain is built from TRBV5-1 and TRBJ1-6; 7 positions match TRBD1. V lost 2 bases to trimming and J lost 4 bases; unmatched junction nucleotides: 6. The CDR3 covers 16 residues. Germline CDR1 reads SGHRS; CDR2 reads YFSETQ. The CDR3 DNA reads TGCGCCAGCAGCTTTGGAGCGACAGGGTATAATTCACCCCTCCACTTT. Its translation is CASSFGATGYNSPLHF.

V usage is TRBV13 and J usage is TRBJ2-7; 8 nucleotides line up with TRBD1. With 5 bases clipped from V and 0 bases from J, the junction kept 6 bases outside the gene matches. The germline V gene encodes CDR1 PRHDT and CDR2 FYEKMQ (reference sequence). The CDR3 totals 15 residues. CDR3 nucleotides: TGTGCCAGCAGCCCAGGGGGCCCTAGCTCCTACGAGCAGTACTTC. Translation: CASSPGGPSSYEQYF. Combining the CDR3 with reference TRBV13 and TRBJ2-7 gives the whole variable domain AAGVIQSPRHLIKEKRETATLKCYPIPRHDTVYWYQQGPGQDPQFLISFYEKMQSDKGSIPDRFSAQQFSDYHSELNMSSLELGDSALYFCASSPGGPSSYEQYFGPGTRLTVT.

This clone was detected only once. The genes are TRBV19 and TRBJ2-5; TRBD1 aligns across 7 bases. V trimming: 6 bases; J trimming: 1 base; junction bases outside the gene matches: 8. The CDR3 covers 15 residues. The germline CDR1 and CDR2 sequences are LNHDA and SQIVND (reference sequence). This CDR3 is CASRPFGTAQETQYF. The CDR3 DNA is TGTGCCAGTAGACCATTCGGGACAGCCCAAGAGACCCAGTACTTC.

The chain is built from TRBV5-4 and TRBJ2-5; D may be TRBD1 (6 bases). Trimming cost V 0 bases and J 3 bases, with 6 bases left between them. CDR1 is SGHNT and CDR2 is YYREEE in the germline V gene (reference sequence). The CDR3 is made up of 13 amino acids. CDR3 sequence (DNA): TGTGCCAGCAGCTTGGACAGGGAAGAGACCCAGTACTTC. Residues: CASSLDREETQYF.

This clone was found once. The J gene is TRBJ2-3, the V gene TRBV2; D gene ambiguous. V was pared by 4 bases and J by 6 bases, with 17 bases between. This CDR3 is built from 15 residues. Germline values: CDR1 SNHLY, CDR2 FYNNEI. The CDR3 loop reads CASSGLVLGGDTQYF. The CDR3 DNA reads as TGTGCCAGCAGTGGGCTGGTCCTTGGTGGTGATACGCAGTATTTT.

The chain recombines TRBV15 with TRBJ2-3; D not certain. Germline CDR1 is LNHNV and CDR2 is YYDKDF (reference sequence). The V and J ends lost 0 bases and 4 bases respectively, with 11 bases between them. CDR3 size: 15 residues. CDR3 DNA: TGTGCCACCAGCAGAGATCTAAGCGAGTCAGATACGCAGTATTTT. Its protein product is CATSRDLSESDTQYF.

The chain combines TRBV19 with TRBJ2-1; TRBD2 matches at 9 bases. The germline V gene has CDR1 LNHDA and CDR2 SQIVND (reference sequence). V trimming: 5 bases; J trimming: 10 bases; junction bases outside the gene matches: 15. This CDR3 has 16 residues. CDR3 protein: CASSPGYGSGGGEQFF. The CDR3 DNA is TGTGCCAGTAGTCCGGGCTATGGTAGCGGGGGAGGAGAGCAGTTCTTC.

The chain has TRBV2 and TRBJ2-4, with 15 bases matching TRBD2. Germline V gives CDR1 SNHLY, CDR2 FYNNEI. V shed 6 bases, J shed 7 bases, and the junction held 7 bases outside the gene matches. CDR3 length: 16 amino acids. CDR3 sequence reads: CASSWTSGGAGNIQYF. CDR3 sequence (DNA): TGTGCCAGCAGCTGGACTAGCGGGGGGGCAGGGAACATTCAGTACTTC.

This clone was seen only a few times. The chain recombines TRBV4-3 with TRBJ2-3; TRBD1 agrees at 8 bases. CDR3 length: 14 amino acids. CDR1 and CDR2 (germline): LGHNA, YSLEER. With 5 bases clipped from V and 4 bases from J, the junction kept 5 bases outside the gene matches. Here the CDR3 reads CASSADRGADTQYF. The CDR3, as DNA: TGCGCCAGCAGCGCCGACAGGGGCGCAGATACGCAGTATTTT.

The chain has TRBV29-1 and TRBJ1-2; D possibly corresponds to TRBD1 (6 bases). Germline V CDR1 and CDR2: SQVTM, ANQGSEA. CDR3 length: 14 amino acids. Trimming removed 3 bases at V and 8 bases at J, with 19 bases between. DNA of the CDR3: TGCAGCGTTGACAGGGGTCCTGAAGCGTGGGGCTACACCTTC. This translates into CSVDRGPEAWGYTF.

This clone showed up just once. The CDR3 coding sequence is TGTGCCAGCAGCTTCCTTGGCGGGAGGGAGTACTTC. This gives the protein CASSFLGGREYF. J is TRBJ2-4 and V is TRBV5-6; TRBD2 agrees at 9 bases. Trimming cost V 2 bases and J 14 bases; bases outside gene matches: 5. This CDR3 has 12 amino acids. From germline, CDR1 is SGHDT and CDR2 YYEEEE.

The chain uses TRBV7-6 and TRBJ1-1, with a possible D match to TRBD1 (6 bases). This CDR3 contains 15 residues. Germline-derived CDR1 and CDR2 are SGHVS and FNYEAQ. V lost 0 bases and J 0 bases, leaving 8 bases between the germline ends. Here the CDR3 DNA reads TGTGCCAGCAGCTTAGCGACAGGAATGAACACTGAAGCTTTCTTT. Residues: CASSLATGMNTEAFF.

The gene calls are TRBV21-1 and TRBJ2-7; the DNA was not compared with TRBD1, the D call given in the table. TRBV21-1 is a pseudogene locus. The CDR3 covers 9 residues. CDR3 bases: TGTGCCAGCACAGACGAGCAGTACTTC. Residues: CASTDEQYF.

The CDR3 DNA reads TGTGCCAGTAGTATGGTGGTAGGGGGCAATAATTCACCCCTCCACTTT. It yields the protein CASSMVVGGNNSPLHF. The V gene is TRBV19, the J gene TRBJ1-6; the match to TRBD1 covers 7 bases. CDR3 length equals 16 residues. CDR1 LNHDA and CDR2 SQIVND come from the germline V gene (reference sequence). The ends lost 3 bases at V and 5 bases at J; junction bases unmatched: 7.

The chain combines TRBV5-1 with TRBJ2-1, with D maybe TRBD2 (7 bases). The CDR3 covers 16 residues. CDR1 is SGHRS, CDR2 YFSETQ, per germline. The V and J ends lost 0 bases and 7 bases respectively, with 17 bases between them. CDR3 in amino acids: CASSLGGRYGGNEQFF. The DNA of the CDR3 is TGCGCCAGCAGCTTGGGGGGGCGCTACGGGGGGAATGAGCAGTTCTTC.

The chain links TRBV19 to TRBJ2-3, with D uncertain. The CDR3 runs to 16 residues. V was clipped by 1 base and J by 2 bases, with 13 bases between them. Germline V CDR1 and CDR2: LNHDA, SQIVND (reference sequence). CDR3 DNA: TGTGCCAGTAGTATAGGCCTAGGTCCCTCCACAGATACGCAGTATTTT. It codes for CASSIGLGPSTDTQYF.

CDR3 region: CASSDPGTSYEQYF. The DNA of the CDR3 is TGCGCCAGCTCGGACCCCGGGACTAGCTACGAGCAGTACTTC. The V call is TRBV5-1, the J call TRBJ2-7; 8 bases align to TRBD2. Trimming at V came to 7 bases and at J to 3 bases, leaving 9 bases not matched to a gene. Germline loops: CDR1 SGHRS, CDR2 YFSETQ. The CDR3 is 14 residues long. The variable domain in full, completed from reference TRBV5-1 and TRBJ2-7, reads KAGVTQTPRYLIKTRGQQVTLSCSPISGHRSVSWYQQTPGQGLQFLFEYFSETQRNKGNFPGRFSGRQFSNSRSEMNVSTLELGDSALYLCASSDPGTSYEQYFGPGTRLTVT.

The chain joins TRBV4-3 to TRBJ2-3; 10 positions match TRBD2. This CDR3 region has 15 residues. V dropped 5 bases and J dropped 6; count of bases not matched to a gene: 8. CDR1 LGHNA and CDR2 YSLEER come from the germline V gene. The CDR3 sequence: CASSLASGSTDTQYF. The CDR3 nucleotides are TGCGCCAGCAGCTTGGCTAGCGGGAGTACGGATACGCAGTATTTT.

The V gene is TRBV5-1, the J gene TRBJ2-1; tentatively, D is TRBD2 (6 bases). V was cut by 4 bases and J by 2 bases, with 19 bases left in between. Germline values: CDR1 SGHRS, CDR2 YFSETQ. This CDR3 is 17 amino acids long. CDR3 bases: TGCGCCAGCAGCCCGGATAATAGCGGCAGGCCCTACAATGAGCAGTTCTTC. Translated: CASSPDNSGRPYNEQFF.

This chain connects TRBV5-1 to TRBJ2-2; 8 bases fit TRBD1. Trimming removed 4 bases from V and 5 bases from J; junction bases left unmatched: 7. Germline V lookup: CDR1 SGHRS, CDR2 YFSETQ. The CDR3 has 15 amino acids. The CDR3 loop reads CASSAGQGFTGELFF. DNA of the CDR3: TGCGCCAGCAGCGCTGGACAGGGATTTACCGGGGAGCTGTTTTTT. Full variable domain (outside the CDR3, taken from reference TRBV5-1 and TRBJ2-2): KAGVTQTPRYLIKTRGQQVTLSCSPISGHRSVSWYQQTPGQGLQFLFEYFSETQRNKGNFPGRFSGRQFSNSRSEMNVSTLELGDSALYLCASSAGQGFTGELFFGEGSRLTVL.

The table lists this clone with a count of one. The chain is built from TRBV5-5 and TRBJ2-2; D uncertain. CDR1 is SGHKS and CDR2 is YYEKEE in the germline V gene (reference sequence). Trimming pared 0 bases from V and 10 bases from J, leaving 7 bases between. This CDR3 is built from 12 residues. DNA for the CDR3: TGTGCCAGCAGCTTGGGGCTAGTGGAGCTGTTTTTT. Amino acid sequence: CASSLGLVELFF.

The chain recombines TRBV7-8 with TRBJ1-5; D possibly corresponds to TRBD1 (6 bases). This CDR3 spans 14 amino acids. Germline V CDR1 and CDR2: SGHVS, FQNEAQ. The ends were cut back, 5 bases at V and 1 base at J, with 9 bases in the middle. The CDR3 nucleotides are TGTGCCAGCAGCGTAGACAGGAGCAATCAGCCCCAGCATTTT. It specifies CASSVDRSNQPQHF. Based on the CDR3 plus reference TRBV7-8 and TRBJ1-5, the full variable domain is GAGVSQSPRYKVAKRGQDVALRCDPISGHVSLFWYQQALGQGPEFLTYFQNEAQLDKSGLPSDRFFAERPEGSVSTLKIQRTQQEDSAVYLCASSVDRSNQPQHFGDGTRLSIL.